The rows below give T cell receptor beta chains drawn from one sample of a study of shared clonotypes between healthy human individuals. Generated by immunoSEQ multiplex PCR, the TCRdb table keeps only in-frame clones and is missing some. This table holds roughly 410,000 clones, approximately 97% found once. Sequences were obtained from memory CD8+ T cells sorted from blood. The source is a man aged 30 to 39 in good health. CDR3s include the opening cysteine and the closing phenylalanine or tryptophan. Fields, in order: V gene, J gene, D gene, clone size, CDR3 protein, CDR3 DNA. The D gene is left open where the match is weak. A clone size is listed for some rows: how often the clone was seen (once, few, many), or a class if it is expanded.

TRBV5-1	TRBJ1-4	-	-	CASSLVPLATNEKLFF	TGCGCCAGCAGCTTGGTCCCCCTTGCAACTAATGAAAAACTGTTTTTT
TRBV30	TRBJ2-1	-	-	CAWSVRLTNEQFF	TGTGCCTGGAGTGTACGGCTTACCAATGAGCAGTTCTTC
TRBV10-3	TRBJ1-2	-	-	CAISENGRSYGYTF	TGTGCCATCAGTGAGAATGGTAGGAGCTATGGCTACACCTTC
TRBV9	TRBJ2-6	-	-	CASSSILYGANVLTF	TGTGCCAGCAGCTCCATTCTCTACGGGGCCAACGTCCTGACTTTC
TRBV9	TRBJ1-5	-	-	CASSVEGGQPQHF	TGTGCCAGCAGCGTAGAGGGGGGTCAGCCCCAGCATTTT
TRBV29-1	TRBJ1-2	-	-	CSVGKQGAYNYGYTF	TGCAGCGTTGGCAAACAAGGAGCCTATAACTATGGCTACACCTTC
TRBV28	TRBJ2-1	-	-	CASSLWVGSNYYNEQFF	TGTGCCAGCAGTTTATGGGTAGGGTCAAACTACTACAATGAGCAGTTCTTC
TRBV10-3	TRBJ2-7	-	-	CAISGSGGEPEQYF	TGTGCCATCAGTGGGTCCGGGGGAGAACCCGAGCAGTACTTC
TRBV6-1	TRBJ1-5	-	-	CASSFGTTNQPQHF	TGTGCCAGCAGTTTCGGGACAACGAATCAGCCCCAGCATTTT
TRBV30	TRBJ2-6	-	-	CAWSSGANVLTF	TGTGCCTGGAGCTCTGGGGCCAACGTCCTGACTTTC
TRBV5-1	TRBJ1-1	-	-	CASSLALRGRNTEAFF	TGCGCCAGCAGCTTGGCCCTCAGGGGCCGGAACACTGAAGCTTTCTTT
TRBV2	TRBJ2-2	-	-	CASSGPAGYGTGELFF	TGTGCCAGCAGTGGGCCGGCGGGATACGGCACCGGGGAGCTGTTTTTT
TRBV28	TRBJ1-3	-	-	CASSPGTSWGPSGNTIYF	TGTGCCAGCAGTCCGGGGACATCGTGGGGACCCTCTGGAAACACCATATATTTT
TRBV9	TRBJ2-7	-	-	CASSVGLTRQTYEQYF	TGTGCCAGCAGCGTAGGTCTTACAAGGCAAACCTACGAGCAGTACTTC
TRBV10-2	TRBJ2-1	-	-	CASSEPKQEQFF	TGCGCCAGCAGTGAGCCGAAGCAGGAGCAGTTCTTC
TRBV28	TRBJ1-2	TRBD1	-	CATAAGGSGYGYTF	TGTGCCACGGCAGCAGGGGGGTCCGGCTATGGCTACACCTTC
TRBV9	TRBJ2-7	-	-	CASSVVSLLSSYEQYF	TGTGCCAGCAGCGTAGTGAGCCTCCTAAGCTCCTACGAGCAGTACTTC
TRBV7-9	TRBJ2-1	TRBD2	-	CASSLGTSGRNNEQFF	TGTGCCAGCAGCTTAGGGACTAGCGGGAGAAACAATGAGCAGTTCTTC
TRBV2	TRBJ1-3	-	-	CASSERGNTIYF	TGTGCCAGCAGTGAACGCGGAAACACCATATATTTT
TRBV28	TRBJ1-1	-	-	CASREKNTEAFF	TGTGCCAGCAGGGAGAAGAACACTGAAGCTTTCTTT
TRBV6-1	TRBJ1-3	-	-	CASSPRHRSGNTIYF	TGTGCCAGCAGCCCTCGACACCGCTCTGGAAACACCATATATTTT
TRBV4-2	TRBJ2-3	-	-	CASSQAGPPYPPDTQYF	TGTGCCAGCAGCCAAGCCGGGCCTCCCTACCCCCCAGATACGCAGTATTTT
TRBV2	TRBJ2-1	-	-	CASANTGLRYNEQFF	TGTGCCAGCGCTAACACAGGACTACGGTACAATGAGCAGTTCTTC
TRBV19	TRBJ1-4	TRBD1	-	CASSMGQGAKKLFF	TGTGCCAGTAGTATGGGACAGGGGGCTAAAAAACTGTTTTTT
TRBV12-2	TRBJ2-7	-	-	CASRQQGQSYEQYF	TGTGCAAGTCGCCAACAGGGACAGTCCTACGAGCAGTACTTC
TRBV19	TRBJ2-3	TRBD1	-	CASSIRGQGADTQYF	TGTGCCAGTAGTATAAGGGGACAGGGGGCAGATACGCAGTATTTT
TRBV2	TRBJ1-2	-	few	CASSEDRLGGYTF	TGTGCCAGCAGTGAAGACAGGCTGGGGGGCTACACCTTC
TRBV28	TRBJ2-1	-	-	CASSVLVQVEQFF	TGTGCCAGCAGTGTCCTAGTGCAGGTTGAGCAGTTCTTC
TRBV10-3	TRBJ1-2	-	-	CAISESTPDRVSGGYTF	TGTGCCATCAGTGAGTCGACTCCCGACCGGGTCTCGGGTGGCTACACCTTC
TRBV19	TRBJ2-6	-	-	CASSIAVSGANVLTF	TGTGCCAGTAGTATAGCAGTATCTGGGGCCAACGTCCTGACTTTC
TRBV6-6	TRBJ1-2	-	-	CASMGQGRDYGYTF	TGTGCCAGCATGGGTCAGGGGAGGGACTATGGCTACACCTTC
TRBV11-2	TRBJ2-2	-	-	CASSLGGRGGELFF	TGTGCCAGCAGCTTAGGGGGTAGGGGCGGGGAGCTGTTTTTT
TRBV11-3	TRBJ1-5	TRBD1	-	CARRTGYFSNQPQHF	TGTGCCAGGAGGACAGGATATTTTAGCAATCAGCCCCAGCATTTT
TRBV9	TRBJ2-5	-	-	CASSVGHGPLNQETQYF	TGTGCCAGCAGCGTTGGCCACGGCCCACTGAACCAAGAGACCCAGTACTTC
TRBV5-1	TRBJ2-2	-	-	CASSLAGDVGTGELFF	TGCGCCAGCAGCTTGGCCGGAGACGTAGGGACCGGGGAGCTGTTTTTT
TRBV27	TRBJ2-5	-	-	CASSSSRPARQFGETQYF	-
TRBV11-2	TRBJ2-7	TRBD1	-	CASSPGQAYEQYF	TGTGCCAGCAGCCCGGGACAGGCTTACGAGCAGTACTTC
TRBV4-2	TRBJ2-5	-	-	CASSQDRVETQYF	TGTGCCAGCAGCCAAGACAGGGTCGAGACCCAGTACTTC
TRBV5-6	TRBJ2-5	-	-	CASSLFHPGTPYQETQYF	TGTGCCAGCAGCTTATTTCACCCCGGGACACCGTACCAAGAGACCCAGTACTTC
TRBV15	TRBJ2-3	-	-	CATSRVEDTQYF	TGTGCCACCAGCAGAGTAGAGGATACGCAGTATTTT
TRBV28	TRBJ2-3	TRBD2	-	CASRGTRASTDTQYF	TGTGCCAGCAGGGGGACTAGGGCTAGCACAGATACGCAGTATTTT
TRBV29-1	TRBJ2-7	-	-	CSVRAGSYEQYF	TGCAGCGTTCGGGCGGGATCCTACGAGCAGTACTTC
TRBV5-1	TRBJ1-2	TRBD1	-	CASSLDTGGGYTF	TGCGCCAGCAGCTTGGATACAGGGGGAGGCTACACCTTC
TRBV28	TRBJ1-1	-	-	CASSLLVRGGPFF	TGTGCCAGCAGTTTATTAGTTCGGGGAGGACCTTTCTTT
TRBV19	TRBJ2-3	TRBD2	-	CASRVSGSTDTQYF	TGTGCCAGTAGGGTTAGCGGGAGCACAGATACACAGTATTTT
TRBV10-3	TRBJ2-1	-	-	CASTGTSYEQFF	TGTGCCAGCACCGGGACTTCATATGAGCAGTTCTTC
TRBV11-1	TRBJ2-1	TRBD2	-	CASSAETSRRNEQFF	TGTGCCAGCAGCGCCGAGACTAGCCGGCGCAATGAGCAGTTCTTC
TRBV5-4	TRBJ1-1	-	few	CASSLGAKGGTEAFF	TGTGCCAGCAGCTTGGGGGCGAAGGGCGGGACTGAAGCTTTCTTT
TRBV5-1	TRBJ2-2	TRBD2	-	CASRGLAAEHRGAVF	TGCGCCAGCAGGGGACTAGCGGCCGAACACCGGGGAGCTGTTTTT